Listed below are T cell receptor beta chains from one sample, sequenced in a study of T cells in Graves' hyperthyroidism and ophthalmopathy. TCRdb itself ran the multiplex PCR reads through MiXCR, one entry per CDR3 protein. The data contain a few hundred thousand distinct CDR3 sequences, 40% to 55% of them seen just once; the ten biggest clones take up about 8%. Sequenced material: peripheral blood or thyroid tissue (not recorded which). These receptors were taken from a woman under 30 with Graves' hyperthyroidism. CDR3s leave out the opening cysteine and the closing phenylalanine or tryptophan. Not all rows give a size; the values are once, few, many and, for expanded clones, a class.

clone size,J gene,V gene,CDR3 protein
many,TRBJ2-2,TRBV13,ASSLIPDGRNTGELF
once,TRBJ2-7,TRBV2,ASRNGSSARYEQY
many,TRBJ1-2,TRBV12-3/TRBV12-4,ASSLARANYGYT
many,TRBJ2-7,TRBV7-7,ASSLSDRAEQY
.,.,TRBV20-1,SAQRQGLEQF
.,TRBJ1-4,TRBV7-8,ASSLVWPGEKLF
.,TRBJ2-7,TRBV2,ASSQDTYLDYEQY
.,TRBJ1-1,TRBV7-9,ASSFPGTFAEAF
.,.,TRBV7-8,ASSPRTGEGETQY
many,TRBJ1-4,TRBV7-9,APRRGPSATNEKLF
.,TRBJ2-7,TRBV25-1,ARNLGTSLFEQY
few,TRBJ2-2,TRBV4-1,ASSPDWRGTGELF
few,TRBJ2-1,TRBV2,ASEGHEQF
.,TRBJ2-7,TRBV7-6,ASSTSGTSGYEQY
once,TRBJ1-1,TRBV12-3/TRBV12-4,ASSPWTSGRAGAF
few,TRBJ2-5,TRBV4-1,ASSQVGTHWETQY
.,TRBJ1-2,TRBV20-1,SAVSGTGNYGYT
few,TRBJ2-7,TRBV12-3/TRBV12-4,ASSWNRTYEQY
few,.,TRBV2,ASIGVHEQF
.,TRBJ2-7,TRBV20-1,SARPSGSYEQY
.,TRBJ2-7,TRBV6-5,ASSLIPLGRVYEQY
.,TRBJ2-5,TRBV7-2,ASSLSGSYQETQY
many,TRBJ1-1,TRBV2,ASREQGLGTEAF
many,TRBJ1-2,TRBV7-2,ASSLEGGRPTGYT
many,TRBJ1-5,TRBV4-3,ASREDGGNQPQH
few,TRBJ2-7,TRBV6-5,ASRLELAGPYEQY
many,TRBJ1-2,TRBV12-3/TRBV12-4,ASSLQPENYGYT
few,TRBJ1-2,TRBV20-1,SARVRGSENGGGYGYT
.,TRBJ2-7,TRBV10-3,AIGREGTGESYEQY
few,TRBJ2-6,TRBV2,ASSEWANVLT
many,TRBJ2-7,TRBV12-3/TRBV12-4,ASSVGQPHYEQY
many,TRBJ2-7,TRBV10-3,ATSGTGAHEQY
many,TRBJ2-7,TRBV6-6,AGKVDRNYEQY
many,TRBJ2-7,TRBV10-3,AIRPRQGAYEQY
.,TRBJ1-4,TRBV25-1,ASSELLRDRHEKLF
many,TRBJ2-7,TRBV20-1,SARDGREQGEQY
.,.,TRBV11-2,ASSLLAGESYNEQF
.,TRBJ1-5,TRBV20-1,SARGGQPQH
.,TRBJ2-7,TRBV10-3,ASSTSGTGVDEQY
.,.,TRBV24-1,ATSVHAITGGNNEQF
many,TRBJ2-7,TRBV4-2,ASSPEGGLAGAEQY
.,TRBJ1-5,TRBV2,ASSESTGSGPQPQH
.,TRBJ2-5,TRBV12-3/TRBV12-4,ASSFGDRDETQY
.,TRBJ2-7,TRBV24-1,ATSDLNTGTSGSYEQY
.,TRBJ1-2,TRBV7-9,ASTLLGGVAGYT
many,TRBJ1-2,TRBV7-9,ASRYQWRGNYGYT
.,TRBJ2-7,TRBV12-5,ASGLEILATANSYEQY
.,.,TRBV20-1,SALDRVNEQF
once,TRBJ1-1,TRBV7-2,ASSKSGSVEDRWRTGFTEAF
many,TRBJ2-7,TRBV25-1,ASSEMGWEQY